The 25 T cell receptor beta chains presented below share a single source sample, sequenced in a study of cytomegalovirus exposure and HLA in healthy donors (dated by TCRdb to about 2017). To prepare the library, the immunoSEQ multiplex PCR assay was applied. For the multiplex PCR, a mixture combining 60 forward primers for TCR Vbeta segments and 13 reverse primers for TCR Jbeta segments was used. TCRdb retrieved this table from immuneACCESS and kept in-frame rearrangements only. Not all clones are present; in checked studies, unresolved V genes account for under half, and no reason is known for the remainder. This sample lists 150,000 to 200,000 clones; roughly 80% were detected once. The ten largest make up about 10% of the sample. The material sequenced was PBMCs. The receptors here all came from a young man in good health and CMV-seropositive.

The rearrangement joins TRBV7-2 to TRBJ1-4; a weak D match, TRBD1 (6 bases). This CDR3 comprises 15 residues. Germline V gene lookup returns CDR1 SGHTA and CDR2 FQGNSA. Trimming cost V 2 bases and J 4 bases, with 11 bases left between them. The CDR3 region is CASSLSAGVNEKLFF. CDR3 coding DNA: TGTGCCAGCAGCTTATCCGCAGGGGTTAATGAAAAACTGTTTTTT.

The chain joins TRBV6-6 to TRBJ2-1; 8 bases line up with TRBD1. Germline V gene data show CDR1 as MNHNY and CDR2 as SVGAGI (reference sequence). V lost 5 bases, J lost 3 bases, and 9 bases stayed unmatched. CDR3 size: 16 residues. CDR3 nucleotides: TGTGCCAGCAGTCCCCCCCGCAGGGGGCTCTACAATGAGCAGTTCTTC. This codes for CASSPPRRGLYNEQFF.

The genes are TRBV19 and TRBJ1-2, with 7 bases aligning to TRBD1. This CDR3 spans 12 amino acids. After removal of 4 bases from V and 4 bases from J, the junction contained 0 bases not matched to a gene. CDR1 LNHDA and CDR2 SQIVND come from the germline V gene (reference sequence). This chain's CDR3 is CASSRTGYGYTF. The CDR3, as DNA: TGTGCCAGTAGTAGGACAGGCTATGGCTACACCTTC.

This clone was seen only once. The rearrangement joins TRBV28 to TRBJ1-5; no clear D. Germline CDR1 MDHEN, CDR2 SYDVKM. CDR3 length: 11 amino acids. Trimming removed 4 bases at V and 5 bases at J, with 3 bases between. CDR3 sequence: CASSSYQPQHF. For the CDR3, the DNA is TGTGCCAGCAGTTCTTATCAGCCCCAGCATTTT.

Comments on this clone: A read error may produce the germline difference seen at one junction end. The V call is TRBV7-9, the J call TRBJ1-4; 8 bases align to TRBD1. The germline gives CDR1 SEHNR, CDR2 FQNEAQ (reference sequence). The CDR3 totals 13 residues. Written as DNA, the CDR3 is TGTTCCAGCAGCTTAGGACAGGGTGAAAAACTGTTTTTT. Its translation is CSSSLGQGEKLFF.

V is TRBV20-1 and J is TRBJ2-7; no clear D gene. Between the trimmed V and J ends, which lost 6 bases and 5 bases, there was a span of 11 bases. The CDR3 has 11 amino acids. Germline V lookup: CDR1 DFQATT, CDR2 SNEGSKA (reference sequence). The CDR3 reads CSARYNHEQYF. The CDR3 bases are TGCAGTGCCCGCTATAACCACGAGCAGTACTTC.

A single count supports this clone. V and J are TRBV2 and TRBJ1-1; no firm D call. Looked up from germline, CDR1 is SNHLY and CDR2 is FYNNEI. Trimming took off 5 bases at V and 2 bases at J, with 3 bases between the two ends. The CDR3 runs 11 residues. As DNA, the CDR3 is TGTGCCAGCAGTCCTAACACTGAAGCTTTCTTT. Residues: CASSPNTEAFF.

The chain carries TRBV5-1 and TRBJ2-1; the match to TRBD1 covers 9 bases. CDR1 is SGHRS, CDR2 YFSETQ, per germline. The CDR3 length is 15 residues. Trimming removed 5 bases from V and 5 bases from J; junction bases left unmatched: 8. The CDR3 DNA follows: TGCGCCAGCAGAGAACCGGGACAGGGCCACAATGAGCAGTTCTTC. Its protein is CASREPGQGHNEQFF.

The chain's CDR3 is CASTVDILTQPQHF. In DNA, the CDR3 is TGTGCCAGCACCGTGGACATTTTAACCCAGCCCCAGCATTTT. The rearrangement uses TRBV2 and TRBJ1-5; D possibly corresponds to TRBD1 (5 bases). This CDR3 contains 14 residues. Germline CDR1 reads SNHLY; CDR2 reads FYNNEI. V was cut by 7 bases and J by 7 bases, with 17 bases left in between. The whole variable domain, filled in from reference TRBV2 and TRBJ1-5, reads EPEVTQTPSHQVTQMGQEVILRCVPISNHLYFYWYRQILGQKVEFLVSFYNNEISEKSEIFDDQFSVERPDGSNFTLKIRSTKLEDSAMYFCASTVDILTQPQHFGDGTRLSIL.

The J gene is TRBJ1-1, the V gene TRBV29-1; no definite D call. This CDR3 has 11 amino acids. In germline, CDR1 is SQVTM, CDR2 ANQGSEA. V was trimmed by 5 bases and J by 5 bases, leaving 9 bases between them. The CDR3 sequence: CSVRGFTEAFF. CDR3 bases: TGCAGCGTTAGAGGGTTTACTGAAGCTTTCTTT.

The CDR3 DNA follows: TGTGCCAGTAGGGACTATTCCTACAATGAGCAGTTCTTC. It yields the protein CASRDYSYNEQFF. The chain employs TRBV19 and TRBJ2-1; tentatively, D is TRBD2 (6 bases). CDR3 length: 13 amino acids. The germline gives CDR1 LNHDA, CDR2 SQIVND (reference sequence). Trimming shortened V by 6 bases and J by 1 base, and 7 bases separated the two germline ends.

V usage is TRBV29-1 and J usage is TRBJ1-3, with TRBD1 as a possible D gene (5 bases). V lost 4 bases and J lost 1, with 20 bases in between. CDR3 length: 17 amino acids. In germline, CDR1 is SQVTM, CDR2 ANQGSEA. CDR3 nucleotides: TGCAGCGTTGTGGGGACTGCCAATACTATTTCTGGAAACACCATATATTTT. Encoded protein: CSVVGTANTISGNTIYF.

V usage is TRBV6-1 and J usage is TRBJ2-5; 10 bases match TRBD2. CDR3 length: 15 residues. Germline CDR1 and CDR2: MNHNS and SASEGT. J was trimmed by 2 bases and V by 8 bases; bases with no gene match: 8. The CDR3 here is CASGRLAGPQETQYF. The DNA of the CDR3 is TGTGCCAGCGGTAGACTAGCGGGCCCACAAGAGACCCAGTACTTC.

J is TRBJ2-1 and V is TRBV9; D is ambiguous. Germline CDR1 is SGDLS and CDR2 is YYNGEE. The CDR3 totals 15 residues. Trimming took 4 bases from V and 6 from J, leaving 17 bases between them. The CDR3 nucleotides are TGTGCCAGCAGCTCCGGGTCCTACCTTTCCAATGAGCAGTTCTTC. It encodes CASSSGSYLSNEQFF.

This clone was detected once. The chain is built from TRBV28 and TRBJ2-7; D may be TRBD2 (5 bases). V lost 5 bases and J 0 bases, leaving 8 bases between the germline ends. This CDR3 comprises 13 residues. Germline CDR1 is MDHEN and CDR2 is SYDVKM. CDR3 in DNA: TGTGCCAGCAGTCCAACTAGCTCCTACGAGCAGTACTTC. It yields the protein CASSPTSSYEQYF.

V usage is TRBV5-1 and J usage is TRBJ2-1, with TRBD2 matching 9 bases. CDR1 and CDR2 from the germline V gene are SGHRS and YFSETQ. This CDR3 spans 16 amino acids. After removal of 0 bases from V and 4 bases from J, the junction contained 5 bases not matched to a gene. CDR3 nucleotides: TGCGCCAGCAGCTTGGAGGCTAGCGGGGAATACAATGAGCAGTTCTTC. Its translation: CASSLEASGEYNEQFF.

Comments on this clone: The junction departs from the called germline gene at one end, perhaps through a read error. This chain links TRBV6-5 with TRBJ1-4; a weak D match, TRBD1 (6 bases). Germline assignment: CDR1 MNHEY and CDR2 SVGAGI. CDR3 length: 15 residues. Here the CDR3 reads CPSSYRGGSGEKLFF. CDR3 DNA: TGTCCCAGCAGTTACCGCGGGGGCAGCGGTGAAAAACTGTTTTTT.

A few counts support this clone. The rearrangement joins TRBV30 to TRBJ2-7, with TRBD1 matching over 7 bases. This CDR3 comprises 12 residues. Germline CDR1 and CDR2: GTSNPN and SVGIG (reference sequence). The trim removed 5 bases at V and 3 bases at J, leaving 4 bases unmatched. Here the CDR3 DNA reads TGTGCCTGGTCCGGGACAGTCTACGAGCAGTACTTC. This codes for CAWSGTVYEQYF.

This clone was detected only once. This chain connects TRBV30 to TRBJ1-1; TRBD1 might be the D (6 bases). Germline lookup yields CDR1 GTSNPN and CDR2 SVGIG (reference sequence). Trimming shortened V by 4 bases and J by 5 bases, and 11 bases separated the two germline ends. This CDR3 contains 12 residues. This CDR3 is CAWTGELTEAFF. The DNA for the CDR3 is TGTGCCTGGACAGGGGAGTTGACTGAAGCTTTCTTT.

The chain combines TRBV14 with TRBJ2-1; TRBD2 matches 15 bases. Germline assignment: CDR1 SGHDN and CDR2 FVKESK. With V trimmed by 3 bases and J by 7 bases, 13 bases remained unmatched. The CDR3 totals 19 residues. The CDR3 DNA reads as TGTGCCAGCAGCCATATCGGACTAGCGGGAGGGCCTTTAATTAATGAGCAGTTCTTC. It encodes CASSHIGLAGGPLINEQFF. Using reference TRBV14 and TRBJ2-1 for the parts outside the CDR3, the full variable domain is EAGVTQFPSHSVIEKGQTVTLRCDPISGHDNLYWYRRVMGKEIKFLLHFVKESKQDESGMPNNRFLAERTGGTYSTLKVQPAELEDSGVYFCASSHIGLAGGPLINEQFFGPGTRLTVL.

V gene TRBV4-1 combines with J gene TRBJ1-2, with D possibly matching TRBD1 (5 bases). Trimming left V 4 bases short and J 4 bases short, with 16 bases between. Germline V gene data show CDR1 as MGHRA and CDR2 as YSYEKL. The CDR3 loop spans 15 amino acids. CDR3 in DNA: TGCGCCAGCAGCCCGTCCGGGGGAGCTACCTATGGCTACACCTTC. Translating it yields CASSPSGGATYGYTF.

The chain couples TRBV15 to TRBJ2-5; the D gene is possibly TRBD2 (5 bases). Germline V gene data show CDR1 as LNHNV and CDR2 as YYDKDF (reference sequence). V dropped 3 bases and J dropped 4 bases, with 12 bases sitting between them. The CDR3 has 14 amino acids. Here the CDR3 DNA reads TGTGCCACCAGCAGCGGGGAAGGAGGAGAGACCCAGTACTTC. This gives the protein CATSSGEGGETQYF.

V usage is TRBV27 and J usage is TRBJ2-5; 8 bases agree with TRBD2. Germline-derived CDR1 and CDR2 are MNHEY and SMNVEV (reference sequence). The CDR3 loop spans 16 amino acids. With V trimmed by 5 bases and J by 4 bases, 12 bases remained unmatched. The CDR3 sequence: CASSPRGLAGLETQYF. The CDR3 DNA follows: TGTGCCAGCAGTCCTCGGGGGCTAGCGGGTTTAGAGACCCAGTACTTC.

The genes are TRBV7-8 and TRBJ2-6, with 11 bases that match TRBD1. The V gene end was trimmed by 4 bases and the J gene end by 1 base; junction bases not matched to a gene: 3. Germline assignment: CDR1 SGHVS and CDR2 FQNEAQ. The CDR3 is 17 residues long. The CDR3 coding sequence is TGTGCCAGCAGCTCCCGGGACAGGGGGTCTGGGGCCAACGTCCTGACTTTC. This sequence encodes CASSSRDRGSGANVLTF.

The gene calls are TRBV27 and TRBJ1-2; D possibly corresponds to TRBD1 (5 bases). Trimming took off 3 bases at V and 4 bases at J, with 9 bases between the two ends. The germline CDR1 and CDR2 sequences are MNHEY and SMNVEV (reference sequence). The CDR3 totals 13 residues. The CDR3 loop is CASSLGRAYGYTF. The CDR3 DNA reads TGTGCCAGCAGTTTGGGCAGGGCCTATGGCTACACCTTC.